The 17 T cell receptor beta chains below all came from one sample that was sequenced in a study of vaccination and CD4 T cells after COVID-19. Their specific antigens are unknown. Scientists ran DNA taken from cultured CD4+ T cells through the Oncomine TCR Beta short-read assay for sequencing. TCRdb redid the calling of the PCR reads with MiXCR, one entry per CDR3 protein. The data show about 8,200 distinct CDR3 sequences, with 40% to 60% seen just once and 15% to 20% held by the top ten. Indicated treatment: approximately 9-day PBMC culture with coronavirus spike peptide pools or control peptides (ViraFEST assay). Samples of CD4+ T cells were obtained from the unexposed donor before the COVID-19 pandemic (2011-2018). What was sequenced was CD4+ T cells from blood, cultured in vitro. The receptors here all came from a human donor in good health.

The genes are TRBV9 and TRBJ2-3; unclear D gene. CDR3 length: 14 residues. Trimming pared 0 bases from V and 2 bases from J, leaving 7 bases between. Germline CDR1 reads SGDLS; CDR2 reads YYNGEE. The DNA of the CDR3 is TGTGCCAGCAGCGTAGGAAGGGCCACAGATACGCAGTATTTT. As protein: CASSVGRATDTQYF.

This clonotype was seen more than once but under ten times. V and J are TRBV7-2 and TRBJ2-2, with D unclear. The CDR3 is 14 amino acids. V was cut by 1 base and J by 0 bases, with 3 bases left in between. Per germline, CDR1 SGHTA and CDR2 FQGNSA. In DNA form, the CDR3 reads TGTGCCAGCAGCTTAGTGGCGAACACCGGGGAGCTGTTTTTT. It encodes CASSLVANTGELFF.

J is TRBJ2-1 and V is TRBV11-3; 8 bases are shared with TRBD1. Trimming cost V 5 bases and J 8 bases; bases outside gene matches: 8. Looked up from germline, CDR1 is SGHNT and CDR2 is YENEEA. The CDR3 is 14 residues long. CDR3 in DNA: TGTGCCAGCAGCCCTAGGACAGGGAGCGATGAGCAGTTCTTC. Translation: CASSPRTGSDEQFF.

This chain links TRBV24-1 with TRBJ2-5, with 14 bases lining up with TRBD2. The junction had 4 bases not matched to a gene; V was cut back by 7 bases and J by 7 bases. Germline assignment: CDR1 KGHDR and CDR2 SFDVKD. The CDR3 has 14 amino acids. CDR3 amino acids: CATSETSGGATQYF. CDR3 DNA sequence: TGTGCCACCAGCGAGACTAGCGGGGGGGCGACCCAGTACTTC.

This clonotype was seen only a few times. The rearrangement links TRBV6-2 or TRBV6-3 to TRBJ1-1; 11 bases map to TRBD1. CDR1 and CDR2 (germline): MNHEY, SVGEGT. Trimming at V came to 4 bases and at J to 3 bases, leaving 13 bases not matched to a gene. This CDR3 comprises 18 residues. This CDR3 reads CASSWRTGGLKMHTEAFF. Here the CDR3 DNA reads TGTGCCAGCAGTTGGCGGACAGGGGGCTTAAAGATGCACACTGAAGCTTTCTTT.

The V and J genes are TRBV7-8 and TRBJ2-3, with 11 bases fitting TRBD2. CDR1 is SGHVS and CDR2 is FQNEAQ in the germline V gene. There are 16 residues in the CDR3. The junction had 5 bases not matched to a gene; V was cut back by 1 base and J by 5 bases. CDR3 region: CASSLDGLAGRDTQYF. CDR3 bases: TGTGCCAGCAGCTTAGACGGACTAGCGGGTAGAGATACGCAGTATTTT.

The chain joins TRBV7-2 to TRBJ2-4; 10 bases fit TRBD1. The CDR3 contains 15 residues. Germline CDR1 is SGHTA and CDR2 is FQGNSA. Unmatched junction bases numbered 3, after V lost 6 bases and J lost 1 base. CDR3 bases: TGTGCCAGCAGGGACAGGGGGAAGGCCAAAAACATTCAGTACTTC. Translation: CASRDRGKAKNIQYF.

This clonotype was detected once. The chain joins TRBV11-3 to TRBJ2-5; a possible D gene is TRBD1 (7 bases). The CDR3 contains 14 residues. Germline lookup yields CDR1 SGHNT and CDR2 YENEEA. With 5 bases removed from V and 4 bases from J, the gap between germline ends came to 14 bases. In DNA form, the CDR3 reads TGTGCCAGCAGCCCAGGGGGGACGGGAGAGACCCAGTACTTC. Its protein product is CASSPGGTGETQYF.

This clonotype has only a few counts. This chain uses TRBV19 with TRBJ1-5; the match to TRBD1 covers 9 bases. The CDR3 has 14 residues. After removal of 4 bases from V and 5 bases from J, the junction contained 3 bases not matched to a gene. Germline-derived CDR1 and CDR2 are LNHDA and SQIVND (reference sequence). The CDR3 spells CASSTTGGYQPQHF. CDR3 DNA sequence: TGTGCCAGTAGTACGACAGGGGGATATCAGCCCCAGCATTTT.

The chain links TRBV6-1 to TRBJ2-5; D possibly corresponds to TRBD2 (6 bases). The germline V gene encodes CDR1 MNHNS and CDR2 SASEGT. This CDR3 is built from 15 residues. Trimming took 5 bases from V and 2 from J, leaving 15 bases between them. The CDR3 nucleotides read TGTGCCAGCAGTACTCCTAGCGCAGGACAAGAGACCCAGTACTTC. Its protein is CASSTPSAGQETQYF.

The gene calls are TRBV2 and TRBJ1-1, with 8 bases identical to TRBD1. This CDR3 is 15 amino acids long. CDR1 and CDR2 from the germline V gene are SNHLY and FYNNEI. Unmatched junction bases numbered 5, after V lost 4 bases and J lost 1 base. The CDR3 sequence: CASSGDRGWNTEAFF. CDR3 DNA sequence: TGTGCCAGCAGTGGAGACAGGGGATGGAACACTGAAGCTTTCTTT.

This clonotype was detected only once. The chain uses TRBV20-1 and TRBJ2-4; possible D gene TRBD2, 5 bases. The CDR3 spans 16 residues. The ends were cut back, 0 bases at V and 2 bases at J, with 14 bases in the middle. Germline V gene sequence: CDR1 DFQATT, CDR2 SNEGSKA (reference sequence). The CDR3 DNA reads as TGCAGTGCTAGAGAAACCGACTACCTAACCAAAAACATTCAGTACTTC. Its protein product is CSARETDYLTKNIQYF.

V and J are TRBV7-8 and TRBJ2-1; 11 bases agree with TRBD2. J gave up 5 bases and V 1 base, and 7 bases lay outside the gene matches. CDR3 length: 17 amino acids. From germline, CDR1 is SGHVS and CDR2 FQNEAQ. CDR3 bases: TGTGCCAGCAGCTTAGTTCGGTTAGCGGGAGGGCACAATGAGCAGTTCTTC. It specifies CASSLVRLAGGHNEQFF.

The rearrangement links TRBV10-3 to TRBJ2-5, with 9 positions matching TRBD1. Trimming took 9 bases from V and 1 from J; bases not matched to a gene: 9. This CDR3 contains 15 residues. Germline CDR1 reads ENHRY; CDR2 reads SYGVKD. The CDR3 DNA reads as TGTGCCATTAAACCGGGACAGGGTTTCCAAGAGACCCAGTACTTC. Translated: CAIKPGQGFQETQYF.

On this clonotype itself: A read error may account for a junction end that differs from germline. This chain joins TRBV10-3 and TRBJ1-1; the D is unclear. The CDR3 totals 15 residues. CDR1 is ENHRY and CDR2 is SYGVKD in the germline V gene. DNA of the CDR3: TGTACCATCAGTGAGTCGATGCAGGCGGTAACTGAAGCTTTCTTT. Translating gives CTISESMQAVTEAFF.

The chain combines TRBV28 with TRBJ1-1; D uncertain. The CDR3 has 13 amino acids. V was clipped by 9 bases and J by 5 bases, with 16 bases between them. CDR1 is MDHEN and CDR2 is SYDVKM in the germline V gene. This CDR3 reads CASKPLRDTEAFF. CDR3 nucleotide sequence: TGTGCCAGTAAACCTTTGAGGGATACTGAAGCTTTCTTT.

As DNA, the CDR3 is TGTGCCAGCAGTTACGACAGGGGAAGGTTTAACACAGATACGCAGTATTTT. Encoded protein: CASSYDRGRFNTDTQYF. This sequence joins TRBV6-2 or TRBV6-3 and TRBJ2-3, with 8 bases fitting TRBD1. This CDR3 spans 17 amino acids. Unmatched junction bases numbered 9, after V lost 2 bases and J lost 2 bases. Germline CDR1 MNHEY, CDR2 SVGEGT.